The clone carrying this T cell receptor (beta chain) has a handful of counts. Its antigen is as yet unknown. This entry belongs to a study of T cells after yellow fever vaccination. Study summary: Fractions low in cell number were prepared with SMART-Seq v4 Ultra Low Input.

The study, taken as a whole, reports: Secondary responses were weaker yet peaked faster, day 5 versus 15. Repertoires obtained by FACS sorting could include abundant clonotypes that entered as contaminants from the bulk population.

Germline trimming cut 2 bases from V and 7 bases from J; bases unmatched to any gene: 8. From germline, CDR1 is SGHAT and CDR2 FQNNGV. This CDR3 contains 16 residues. UMIs were added to TCR cDNA along with a universal primer site when it was made by 5'RACE template switching. TCRdb recomputed calls from the 5' RACE reads with MiXCR, one row per CDR3 protein. The sample includes tens of thousands of distinct CDR3 sequences, around 7% seen only once; the top ten take about 27%. The sample was CD8+ T cells sorted from PBMCs, taken 10 days after the first yellow fever vaccination. The chain employs TRBV11-2 and TRBJ2-1, with TRBD1 matching 10 bases. This TCR derives from a man between 18 and 29 years old who received the YFV17D yellow fever vaccine. The CDR3 DNA reads as TGTGCCAGCAGCTTAAGGAAGGGACAGGGGTGGAATGAGCAGTTCTTC. It specifies CASSLRKGQGWNEQFF.